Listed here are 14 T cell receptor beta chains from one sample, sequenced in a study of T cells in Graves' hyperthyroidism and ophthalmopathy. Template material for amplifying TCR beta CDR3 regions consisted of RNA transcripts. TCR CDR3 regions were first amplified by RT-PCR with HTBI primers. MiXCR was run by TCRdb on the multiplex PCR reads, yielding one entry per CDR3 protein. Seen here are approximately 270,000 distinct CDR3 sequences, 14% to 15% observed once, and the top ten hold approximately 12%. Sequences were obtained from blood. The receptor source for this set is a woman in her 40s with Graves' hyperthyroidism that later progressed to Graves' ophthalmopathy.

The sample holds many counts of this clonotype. This CDR3 is CAWSAHGGGGSYEQYF. The CDR3 DNA follows: TGTGCCTGGAGTGCCCATGGGGGGGGTGGCTCCTACGAGCAGTACTTC. The rearrangement uses TRBV30 and TRBJ2-7, with 7 bases that match TRBD2. Germline CDR1 reads GTSNPN; CDR2 reads SVGIG (reference sequence). The CDR3 is 16 amino acids. The J segment lost 0 bases and the V segment lost 1 base, leaving 9 bases of the junction unmatched.

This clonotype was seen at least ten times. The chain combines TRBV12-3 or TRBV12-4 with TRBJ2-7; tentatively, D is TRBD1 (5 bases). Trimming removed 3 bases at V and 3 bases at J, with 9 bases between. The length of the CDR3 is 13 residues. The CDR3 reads CASSFREIYEQYF. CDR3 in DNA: TGTGCCAGCAGTTTCAGGGAAATCTACGAGCAGTACTTC.

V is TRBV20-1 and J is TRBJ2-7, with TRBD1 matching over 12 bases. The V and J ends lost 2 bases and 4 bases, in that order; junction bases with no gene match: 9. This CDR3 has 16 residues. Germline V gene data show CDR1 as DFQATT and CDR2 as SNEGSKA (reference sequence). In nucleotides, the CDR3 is TGCAGTGCTAGACCCGGGACAGGGGGCATGTTTTACGAGCAGTACTTC. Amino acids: CSARPGTGGMFYEQYF.

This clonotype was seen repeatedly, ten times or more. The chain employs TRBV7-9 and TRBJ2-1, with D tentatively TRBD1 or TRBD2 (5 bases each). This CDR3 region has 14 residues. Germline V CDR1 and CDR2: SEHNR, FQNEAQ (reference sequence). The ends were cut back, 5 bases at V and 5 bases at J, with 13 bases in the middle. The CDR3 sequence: CASSQGYSDNEQFF. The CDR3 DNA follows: TGTGCCAGCAGCCAGGGTTATAGCGACAATGAGCAGTTCTTC.

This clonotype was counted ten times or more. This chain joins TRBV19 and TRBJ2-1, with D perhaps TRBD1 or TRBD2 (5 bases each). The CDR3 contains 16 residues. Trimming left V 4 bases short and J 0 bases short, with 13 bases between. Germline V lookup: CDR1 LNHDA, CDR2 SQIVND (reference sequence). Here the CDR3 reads CASSNPRGSSYNEQFF. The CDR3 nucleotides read TGTGCCAGTAGTAACCCGAGGGGAAGCTCCTACAATGAGCAGTTCTTC.

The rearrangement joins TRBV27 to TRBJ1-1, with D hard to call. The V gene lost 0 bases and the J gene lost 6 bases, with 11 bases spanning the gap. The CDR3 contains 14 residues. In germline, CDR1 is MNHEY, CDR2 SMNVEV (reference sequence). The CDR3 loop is CASSLSGGWAEAFF. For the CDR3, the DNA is TGTGCCAGCAGTTTATCAGGAGGGTGGGCTGAAGCTTTCTTT.

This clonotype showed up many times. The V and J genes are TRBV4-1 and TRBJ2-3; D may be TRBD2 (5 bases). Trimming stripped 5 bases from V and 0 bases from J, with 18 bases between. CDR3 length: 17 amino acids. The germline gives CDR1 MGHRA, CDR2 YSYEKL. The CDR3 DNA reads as TGCGCCAGCAGCAACCTACCCAGCGGTCTAAGCACAGATACGCAGTATTTT. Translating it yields CASSNLPSGLSTDTQYF.

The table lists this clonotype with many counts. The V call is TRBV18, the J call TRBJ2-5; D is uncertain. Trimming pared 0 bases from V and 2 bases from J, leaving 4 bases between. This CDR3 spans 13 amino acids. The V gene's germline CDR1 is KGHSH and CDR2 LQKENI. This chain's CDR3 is CASSPPDQETQYF. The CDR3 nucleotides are TGTGCCAGCTCACCACCAGATCAAGAGACCCAGTACTTC. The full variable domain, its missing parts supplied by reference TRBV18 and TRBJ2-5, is NAGVMQNPRHLVRRRGQEARLRCSPMKGHSHVYWYRQLPEEGLKFMVYLQKENIIDESGMPKERFSAEFPKEGPSILRIQQVVRGDSAAYFCASSPPDQETQYFGPGTRLLVL.

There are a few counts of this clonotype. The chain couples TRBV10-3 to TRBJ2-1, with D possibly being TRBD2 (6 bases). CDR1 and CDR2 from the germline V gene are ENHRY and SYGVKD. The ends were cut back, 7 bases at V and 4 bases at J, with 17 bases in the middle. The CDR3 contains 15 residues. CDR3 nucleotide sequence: TGTGCCATCAACACTAGGGCGGGGATTTACAATGAGCAGTTCTTC. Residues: CAINTRAGIYNEQFF.

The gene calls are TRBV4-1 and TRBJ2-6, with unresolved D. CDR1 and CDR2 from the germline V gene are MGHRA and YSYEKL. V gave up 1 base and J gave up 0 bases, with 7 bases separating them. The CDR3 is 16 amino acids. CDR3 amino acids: CASSQGPVSGANVLTF. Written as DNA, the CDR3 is TGCGCCAGCAGCCAAGGGCCCGTCTCTGGGGCCAACGTCCTGACTTTC.

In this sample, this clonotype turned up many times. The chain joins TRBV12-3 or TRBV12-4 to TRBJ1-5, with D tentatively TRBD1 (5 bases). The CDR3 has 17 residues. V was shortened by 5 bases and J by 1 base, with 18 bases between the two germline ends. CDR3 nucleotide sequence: TGTGCCAGCAGTCCGCTGGCGGGGGTAGGAAGCAATCAGCCCCAGCATTTT. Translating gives CASSPLAGVGSNQPQHF.

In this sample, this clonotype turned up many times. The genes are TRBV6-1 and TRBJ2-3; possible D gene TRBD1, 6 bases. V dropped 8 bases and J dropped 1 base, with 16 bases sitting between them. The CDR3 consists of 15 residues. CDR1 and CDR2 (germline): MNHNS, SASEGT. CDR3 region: CASRRNRAGTDTQYF. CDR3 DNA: TGTGCCAGCCGTCGGAACAGGGCCGGCACAGATACGCAGTATTTT.

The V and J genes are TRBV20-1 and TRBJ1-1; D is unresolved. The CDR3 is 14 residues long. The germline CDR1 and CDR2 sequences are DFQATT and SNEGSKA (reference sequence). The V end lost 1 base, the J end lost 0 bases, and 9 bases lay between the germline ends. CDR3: CSARGEAMNTEAFF. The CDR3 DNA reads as TGCAGTGCTAGAGGTGAAGCCATGAACACTGAAGCTTTCTTT.

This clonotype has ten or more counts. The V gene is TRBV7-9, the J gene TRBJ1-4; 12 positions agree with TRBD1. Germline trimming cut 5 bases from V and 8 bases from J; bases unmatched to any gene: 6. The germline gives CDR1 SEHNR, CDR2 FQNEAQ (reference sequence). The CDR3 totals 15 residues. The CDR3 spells CASSVGQGAIEKLFF. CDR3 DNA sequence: TGTGCCAGCAGCGTGGGACAGGGGGCAATCGAAAAACTGTTTTTT. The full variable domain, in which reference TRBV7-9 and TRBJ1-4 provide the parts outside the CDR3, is DTGVSQNPRHKITKRGQNVTFRCDPISEHNRLYWYRQTLGQGPEFLTYFQNEAQLEKSRLLSDRFSAERPKGSFSTLEIQRTEQGDSAMYLCASSVGQGAIEKLFFGSGTQLSVL.